One sample yielded the 14 T cell receptor beta chains listed below, sequenced in a study of T cells after yellow fever vaccination. TCRdb redid the calling of the 5' RACE reads with MiXCR, one entry per CDR3 protein. Altogether about 320,000 distinct CDR3 sequences are present, about 4.5% being singletons, with the ten largest covering approximately 19%. Material: PBMCs, obtained 15 days after the yellow fever booster vaccination. These receptors were taken from a young man who received the YFV17D yellow fever vaccine.

In this sample, this clonotype turned up a few times. This rearrangement joins TRBV12-3 or TRBV12-4 to TRBJ2-1, with TRBD1 matching over 10 bases. Trimming removed 6 bases from V and 0 bases from J; junction bases left unmatched: 8. There are 17 residues in the CDR3. The CDR3 bases are TGTGCCAGCAGCTTGGACAGGGGGGGTCCCTCCTACAATGAGCAGTTCTTC. Its protein product is CASSLDRGGPSYNEQFF.

The chain has TRBV29-1 and TRBJ1-4, with TRBD1 as a possible D gene (5 bases). From germline, CDR1 is SQVTM and CDR2 ANQGSEA. The CDR3 loop spans 13 amino acids. The V and J ends lost 5 bases and 10 bases respectively, with 17 bases between them. CDR3 in DNA: TGCAGCGTTTCGGGGGGGGTGGAAGGAAAACTGTTTTTT. It codes for CSVSGGVEGKLFF.

This clonotype was counted many times. The chain links TRBV29-1 to TRBJ2-5, with TRBD1 identical over 7 bases. Germline trimming cut 7 bases from V and 5 bases from J; bases unmatched to any gene: 13. The CDR3 has 14 amino acids. Germline assignment: CDR1 SQVTM and CDR2 ANQGSEA. Here the CDR3 reads CSAKGDSAAETQYF. CDR3 DNA: TGCAGCGCAAAGGGGGACAGTGCTGCGGAGACCCAGTACTTC.

This chain links TRBV5-5 with TRBJ2-7; D not certain. Trimming took 4 bases from V and 0 from J, leaving 14 bases between them. The CDR3 is 15 amino acids. CDR1 is SGHKS and CDR2 is YYEKEE in the germline V gene (reference sequence). The CDR3 here is CASSDGVGYSYEQYF. The CDR3 DNA reads as TGTGCCAGCAGCGATGGGGTGGGGTACTCCTACGAGCAGTACTTC.

This clonotype has a count of ten or more. The chain employs TRBV7-2 and TRBJ1-5; 7 bases align to TRBD1. Germline-derived CDR1 and CDR2 are SGHTA and FQGNSA. This CDR3 has 17 residues. V lost 3 bases to trimming and J lost 0 bases; unmatched junction nucleotides: 8. CDR3 in amino acids: CASSFRTGGFSNQPQHF. CDR3 nucleotide sequence: TGTGCCAGCAGCTTCCGGACAGGTGGATTTAGCAATCAGCCCCAGCATTTT.

The chain links TRBV6-2 or TRBV6-3 to TRBJ1-1, with D hard to call. Trimming took off 8 bases at V and 1 base at J, with 5 bases between the two ends. Germline CDR1 and CDR2: MNHEY and SVGEGT. This CDR3 contains 11 residues. The CDR3 sequence: CASVSNTEAFF. CDR3 nucleotides: TGTGCCAGCGTATCGAACACTGAAGCTTTCTTT.

The chain uses TRBV16 and TRBJ1-1; possible D gene TRBD1, 6 bases. There are 19 residues in the CDR3. Trimming shortened V by 1 base and J by 3 bases, and 24 bases separated the two germline ends. CDR1 and CDR2 (germline): KGHSY, FQNENV. As DNA, the CDR3 is TGTGCCAGCAGCCAATGGTTTCGGGGGCTTCCCAAGAAGGACACTGAAGCTTTCTTT. Translation: CASSQWFRGLPKKDTEAFF.

The DNA for the CDR3 is TGTGCCAGCAGTTTGGCCGGGGGCCAGTCCTACAATGAGCAGTTCTTC. It is translated as CASSLAGGQSYNEQFF. This chain uses TRBV28 with TRBJ2-1, with D perhaps being TRBD1 or TRBD2 (6 bases each). The germline CDR1 and CDR2 sequences are MDHEN and SYDVKM. The V gene lost 3 bases and the J gene lost 1 base, with 13 bases spanning the gap. The CDR3 is made up of 16 amino acids.

This clonotype was recorded at least ten times. The chain recombines TRBV4-3 with TRBJ1-3; D might be TRBD1 (5 bases). In germline, CDR1 is LGHNA, CDR2 YSLEER. The CDR3 extends over 16 amino acids. Trimming pared 1 base from V and 1 base from J, leaving 11 bases between. The CDR3 reads CASSQVTGTSGNTIYF. Written as DNA, the CDR3 is TGCGCCAGCAGCCAAGTCACAGGCACTTCTGGAAACACCATATATTTT.

In this sample, this clonotype turned up a few times. The J gene is TRBJ2-7, the V gene TRBV5-1; D may match TRBD1 or TRBD2 (6 bases each). The length of the CDR3 is 15 residues. Germline values: CDR1 SGHRS, CDR2 YFSETQ. The V end lost 4 bases, the J end lost 5 bases, and 19 bases lay between the germline ends. The CDR3 DNA follows: TGCGCCAGCAGCCAATCTTCGGGGGCCGAGGACGAGCAGTACTTC. Encoded protein: CASSQSSGAEDEQYF.

The genes are TRBV15 and TRBJ1-5; no clear D. The CDR3 has 14 amino acids. Germline V lookup: CDR1 LNHNV, CDR2 YYDKDF (reference sequence). The germline V and J ends were trimmed by 0 bases and 4 bases, with 7 bases remaining between them. DNA of the CDR3: TGTGCCACCAGCAGAGAGATGGGAAATCAGCCCCAGCATTTT. Translation: CATSREMGNQPQHF.

The rearrangement uses TRBV7-2 and TRBJ2-1; 8 bases line up with TRBD2. The junction had 7 bases not matched to a gene; V was cut back by 5 bases and J by 4 bases. CDR1 SGHTA and CDR2 FQGNSA come from the germline V gene. There are 15 residues in the CDR3. The CDR3 protein is CASSPWSGGYNEQFF. The CDR3 DNA is TGTGCCAGCAGCCCATGGAGCGGGGGTTACAATGAGCAGTTCTTC.

The CDR3 nucleotides read TGTGCCAGCAGCTTGGGAGGCTTTGTCACTGAAGCTTTCTTT. Translating it yields CASSLGGFVTEAFF. J is TRBJ1-1 and V is TRBV7-8; D gene ambiguous. The CDR3 spans 14 residues. V lost 3 bases and J 4 bases, leaving 12 bases between the germline ends. Germline values: CDR1 SGHVS, CDR2 FQNEAQ.

V and J are TRBV5-1 and TRBJ2-2; TRBD1 matches at 9 bases. The J segment lost 7 bases and the V segment lost 4 bases, leaving 2 bases of the junction unmatched. Germline CDR1 reads SGHRS; CDR2 reads YFSETQ. CDR3 size: 13 residues. The chain's CDR3 is CASSPTGGGELFF. DNA of the CDR3: TGCGCCAGCAGCCCGACAGGGGGCGGGGAGCTGTTTTTT.